This TCR beta chain was sequenced during a study of cytomegalovirus exposure and HLA in healthy donors. Germline V gene data show CDR1 as MNHEY and CDR2 as SVGAGI. There are 11 residues in the CDR3. Trimming stripped 7 bases from V and 4 bases from J, with 7 bases between. PCR was performed using 60 Vbeta and 13 Jbeta primers. Assay: immunoSEQ multiplex PCR; the TCRdb copy retains only in-frame clones and omits some. The profile covers about 200,000 clones, with roughly 80% appearing a single time and around 6% taken by the ten largest. This clone has a single count. The receptor comes from a man aged 35 to 55 in good health and CMV-seropositive. This chain connects TRBV6-5 to TRBJ1-1, with D hard to call. The specimen sequenced was PBMCs. In DNA form, the CDR3 reads TGTGCCAGCAAAAGAGGCACTGAAGCTTTCTTT. Translating gives CASKRGTEAFF.